A selection of T cell receptor beta chains follows, all from one sample in a study of T cells in tuberculosis. The method was immunoSEQ multiplex PCR; TCRdb's version includes in-frame clones alone and lacks a portion of them. The sample records about 49,000 clones, about 96% being singletons. Here the sequenced sample was PBMCs, taken at tuberculosis diagnosis. The receptor set was obtained from an adult with tuberculosis. Each CDR3 is given with its conserved first and last residue. D genes are given only for firm matches. Expanded clones get a size class; other rows say once, few or many, or leave the size out.

J gene: TRBJ2-5
clone size: once
D gene: TRBD1
V gene: TRBV28
CDR3 DNA: TGTGCCAGCAGTTTTATCCCCGGGACAGGGACTCGGGAGACCCAGTACTTC
CDR3 protein: CASSFIPGTGTRETQYF

J gene: TRBJ2-2
clone size: -
D gene: -
V gene: TRBV30
CDR3 DNA: TGTGCCTGGACGAGGACACCGAACACCGGGGAGCTGTTTTTT
CDR3 protein: CAWTRTPNTGELFF

J gene: TRBJ1-2
clone size: once
D gene: -
V gene: TRBV25-1
CDR3 DNA: TGTGCCAGTTCCCTCGACAGATCCTATGGCTACACCTTC
CDR3 protein: CASSLDRSYGYTF

J gene: TRBJ2-3
clone size: -
D gene: TRBD2
V gene: TRBV5-4
CDR3 DNA: TGTGCCAGCAGCCCAATAGCGGGAGGGACAGATACGCAGTATTTT
CDR3 protein: CASSPIAGGTDTQYF

J gene: TRBJ2-1
clone size: -
D gene: TRBD2
V gene: TRBV30
CDR3 DNA: TGTGCCTGGAACGCCAATAGCGGGACTCTCTACAATGAGCAGTTCTTC
CDR3 protein: CAWNANSGTLYNEQFF

J gene: TRBJ2-7
clone size: -
D gene: -
V gene: TRBV5-1
CDR3 DNA: TGCGCCAGCAGCTTGTCAGGGATGAAAGGCTACGAGCAGTACTTC
CDR3 protein: CASSLSGMKGYEQYF

J gene: TRBJ2-7
clone size: -
D gene: TRBD1
V gene: TRBV11-1
CDR3 DNA: TGTGCCAGCAGCTTAGATCTCCTGACAGGGCCTTACGAGCAGTACTTC
CDR3 protein: CASSLDLLTGPYEQYF

J gene: TRBJ1-2
clone size: -
D gene: -
V gene: TRBV10-3
CDR3 DNA: TGTGCCATCAGTGGCAGGTCCTCCAACACCTGGTATGGCTACACCTTC
CDR3 protein: CAISGRSSNTWYGYTF

J gene: TRBJ2-2
clone size: -
D gene: -
V gene: TRBV7-7
CDR3 DNA: TGTGCTAGCAGCTTAGGACAGACCGGGGAGCTGTTTTTT
CDR3 protein: CASSLGQTGELFF

J gene: TRBJ1-3
clone size: once
D gene: -
V gene: TRBV6-6
CDR3 DNA: TGTGCCAGCAGCACGGCCTCTGCGGACTCTGGAAACACCATATATTTT
CDR3 protein: CASSTASADSGNTIYF

J gene: TRBJ2-1
clone size: -
D gene: -
V gene: TRBV2
CDR3 DNA: TGTGCCAGCAGTGAATCTAGGCTAGGCCCCTCCAATGAGCAGTTCTTC
CDR3 protein: CASSESRLGPSNEQFF

J gene: TRBJ2-7
clone size: -
D gene: TRBD1
V gene: TRBV7-2
CDR3 DNA: TGTGCCAGCAGCTTTAGACAGGGGGCCTACGAGCAGTACTTC
CDR3 protein: CASSFRQGAYEQYF

J gene: TRBJ2-1
clone size: -
D gene: -
V gene: TRBV4-1
CDR3 DNA: TGCGCCAGCAGCCAAGCCCTGTGGGCCCAAAACAATGAGCAGTTCTTC
CDR3 protein: CASSQALWAQNNEQFF

J gene: TRBJ2-3
clone size: -
D gene: -
V gene: TRBV7-2
CDR3 DNA: TGTGCCAGCAGCTTAGAACGGGGTTTCGGCACAGATACGCAGTATTTT
CDR3 protein: CASSLERGFGTDTQYF

J gene: TRBJ2-2
clone size: -
D gene: -
V gene: TRBV30
CDR3 DNA: TGTGCCTGGAGTGCTCACTTAACCGGGGAGCTGTTTTTT
CDR3 protein: CAWSAHLTGELFF

J gene: TRBJ2-6
clone size: -
D gene: -
V gene: TRBV6-5
CDR3 DNA: TGTGCCAGCAGTTTCTTGGGCGCAGGGGCCAACGTCCTGACTTTC
CDR3 protein: CASSFLGAGANVLTF

J gene: TRBJ2-7
clone size: -
D gene: TRBD2
V gene: TRBV27
CDR3 DNA: TGTGCCAGCAAGGCGGGAGGGTCCTACGAGCAGTACTTC
CDR3 protein: CASKAGGSYEQYF

J gene: TRBJ1-5
clone size: once
D gene: -
V gene: TRBV6-5
CDR3 DNA: TGTGCCAGCAGAGCCGGGACTTATAGCAATCAGCCCCAGCATTTT
CDR3 protein: CASRAGTYSNQPQHF

J gene: TRBJ2-2
clone size: -
D gene: TRBD1
V gene: TRBV9
CDR3 DNA: TGTGCCAGCAGCAAAACAGGGGCAACAACCGGGGAGCTGTTTTTT
CDR3 protein: CASSKTGATTGELFF

J gene: TRBJ2-1
clone size: -
D gene: -
V gene: TRBV21-1
CDR3 DNA: TGTGCCAGCAGCGAGATCGGGACTAGCGGACCCTCCTACAATGAGCAGTTCTTC
CDR3 protein: CASSEIGTSGPSYNEQFF

J gene: TRBJ1-1
clone size: -
D gene: -
V gene: TRBV4-3
CDR3 DNA: TGCGCCAGCAGCCAGGCACAGGGGAACACTGAAGCTTTCTTT
CDR3 protein: CASSQAQGNTEAFF

J gene: TRBJ2-6
clone size: -
D gene: -
V gene: TRBV5-8
CDR3 DNA: TGTGCCAGCAGCTTTCCAGTTCTAGCGGGGGCCAACGTCCTGACTTTC
CDR3 protein: CASSFPVLAGANVLTF